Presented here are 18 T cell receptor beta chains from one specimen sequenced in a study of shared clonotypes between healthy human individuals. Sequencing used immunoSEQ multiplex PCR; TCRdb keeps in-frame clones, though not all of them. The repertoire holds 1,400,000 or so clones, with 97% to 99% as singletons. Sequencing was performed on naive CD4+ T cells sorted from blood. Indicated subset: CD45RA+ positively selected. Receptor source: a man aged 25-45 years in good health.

The CDR3 here is CASSFGSWSGGNYEQYF. The CDR3, as DNA: TGCGCCAGCAGCTTTGGATCCTGGAGCGGCGGAAACTACGAGCAGTACTTC. This chain joins TRBV5-1 and TRBJ2-7; maybe TRBD2 (5 bases). Trimming pared 2 bases from V and 3 bases from J, leaving 21 bases between. The CDR3 is 17 amino acids. Germline V gene sequence: CDR1 SGHRS, CDR2 YFSETQ.

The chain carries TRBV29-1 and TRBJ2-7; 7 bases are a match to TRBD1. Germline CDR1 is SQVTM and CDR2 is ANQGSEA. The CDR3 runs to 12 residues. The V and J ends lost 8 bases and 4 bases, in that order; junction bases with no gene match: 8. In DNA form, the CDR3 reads TGCAGCTTCCGGGACAGTCCTTACGAGCAGTACTTC. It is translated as CSFRDSPYEQYF.

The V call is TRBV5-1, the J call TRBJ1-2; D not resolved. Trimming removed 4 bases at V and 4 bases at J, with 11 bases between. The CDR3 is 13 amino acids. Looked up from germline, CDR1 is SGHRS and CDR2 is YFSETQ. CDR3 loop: CASSPGSAYGYTF. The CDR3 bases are TGCGCCAGCAGCCCGGGTTCTGCCTATGGCTACACCTTC.

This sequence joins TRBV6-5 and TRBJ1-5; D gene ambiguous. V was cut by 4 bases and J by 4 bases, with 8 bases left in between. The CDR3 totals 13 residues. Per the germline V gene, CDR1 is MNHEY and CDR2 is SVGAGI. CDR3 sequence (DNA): TGTGCCAGCAGTTGGACCCCGAATCAGCCCCAGCATTTT. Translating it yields CASSWTPNQPQHF.

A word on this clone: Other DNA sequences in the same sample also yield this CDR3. The CDR3 spells CASSERRNYGYTF. CDR3 nucleotides: TGTGCCAGCAGTGAAAGGAGGAACTATGGCTACACCTTC. This chain links TRBV6-1 with TRBJ1-2; no reliable D call. V was pared by 2 bases and J by 2 bases, with 6 bases between. CDR1 and CDR2 (germline): MNHNS, SASEGT. The CDR3 sequence is 13 residues long.

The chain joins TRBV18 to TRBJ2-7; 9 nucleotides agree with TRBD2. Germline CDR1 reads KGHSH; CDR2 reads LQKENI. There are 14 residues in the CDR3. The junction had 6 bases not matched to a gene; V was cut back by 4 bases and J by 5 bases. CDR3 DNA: TGTGCCAGCTCACGTAGCGGGAGTATAAACGAGCAGTACTTC. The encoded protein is CASSRSGSINEQYF.

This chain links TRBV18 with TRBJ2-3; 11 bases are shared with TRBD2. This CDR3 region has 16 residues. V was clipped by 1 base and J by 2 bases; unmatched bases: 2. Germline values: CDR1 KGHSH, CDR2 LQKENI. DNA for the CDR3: TGTGCCAGCTCACCACTAGCGGGAGGGTACACAGATACGCAGTATTTT. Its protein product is CASSPLAGGYTDTQYF. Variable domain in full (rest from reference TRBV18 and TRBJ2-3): NAGVMQNPRHLVRRRGQEARLRCSPMKGHSHVYWYRQLPEEGLKFMVYLQKENIIDESGMPKERFSAEFPKEGPSILRIQQVVRGDSAAYFCASSPLAGGYTDTQYFGPGTRLTVL.

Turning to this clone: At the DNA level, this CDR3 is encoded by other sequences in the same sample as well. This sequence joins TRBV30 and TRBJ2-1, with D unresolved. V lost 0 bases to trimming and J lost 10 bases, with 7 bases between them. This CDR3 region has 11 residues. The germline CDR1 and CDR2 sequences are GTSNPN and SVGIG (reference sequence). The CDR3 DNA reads TGTGCCTGGAGTGTACTACGGGAGCAGTTCTTC. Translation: CAWSVLREQFF.

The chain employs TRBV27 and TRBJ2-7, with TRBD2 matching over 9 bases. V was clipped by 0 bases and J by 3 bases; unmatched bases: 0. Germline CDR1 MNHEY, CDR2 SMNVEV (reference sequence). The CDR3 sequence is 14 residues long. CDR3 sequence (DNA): TGTGCCAGCAGTTTATCTAGCGGGAGCTACGAGCAGTACTTC. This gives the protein CASSLSSGSYEQYF.

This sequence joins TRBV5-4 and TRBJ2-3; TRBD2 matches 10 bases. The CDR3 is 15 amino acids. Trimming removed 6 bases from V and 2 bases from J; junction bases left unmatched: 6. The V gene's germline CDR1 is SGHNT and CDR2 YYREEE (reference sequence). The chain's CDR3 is CASTYGTSATDTQYF. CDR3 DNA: TGTGCCAGCACCTACGGGACTAGCGCCACAGATACGCAGTATTTT.

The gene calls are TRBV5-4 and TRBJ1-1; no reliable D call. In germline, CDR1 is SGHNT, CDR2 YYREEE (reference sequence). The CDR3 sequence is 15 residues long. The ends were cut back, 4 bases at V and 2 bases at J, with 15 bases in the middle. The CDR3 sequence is CASSRPGSSNTEAFF. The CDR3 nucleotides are TGTGCCAGCAGCCGTCCCGGGTCGTCAAACACTGAAGCTTTCTTT.

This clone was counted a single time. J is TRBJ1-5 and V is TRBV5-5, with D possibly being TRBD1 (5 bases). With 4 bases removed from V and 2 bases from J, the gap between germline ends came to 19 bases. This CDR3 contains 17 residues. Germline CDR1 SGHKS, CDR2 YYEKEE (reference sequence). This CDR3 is CASSPGAADLRNQPQHF. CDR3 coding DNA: TGTGCCAGCAGCCCCGGGGCGGCTGACCTTCGCAATCAGCCCCAGCATTTT.

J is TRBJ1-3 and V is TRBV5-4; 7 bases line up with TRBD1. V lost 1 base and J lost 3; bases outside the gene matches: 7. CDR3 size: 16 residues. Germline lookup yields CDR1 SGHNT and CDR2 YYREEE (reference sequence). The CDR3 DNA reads TGTGCCAGCAGCTTGTCCCTGGCAGGGGGTGGAAACACCATATATTTT. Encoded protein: CASSLSLAGGGNTIYF.

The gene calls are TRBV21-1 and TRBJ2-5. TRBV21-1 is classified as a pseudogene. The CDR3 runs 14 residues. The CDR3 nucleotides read TGTGCCAGCAGCAAAGTGGGGGTTAGTGAGACCCAGTACTTC. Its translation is CASSKVGVSETQYF.

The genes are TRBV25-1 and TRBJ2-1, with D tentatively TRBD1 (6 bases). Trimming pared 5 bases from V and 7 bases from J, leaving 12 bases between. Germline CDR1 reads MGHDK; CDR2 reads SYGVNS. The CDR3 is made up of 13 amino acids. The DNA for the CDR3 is TGTGCCAGCAGTCCCCAAGACAGGAATGAGCAGTTCTTC. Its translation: CASSPQDRNEQFF.

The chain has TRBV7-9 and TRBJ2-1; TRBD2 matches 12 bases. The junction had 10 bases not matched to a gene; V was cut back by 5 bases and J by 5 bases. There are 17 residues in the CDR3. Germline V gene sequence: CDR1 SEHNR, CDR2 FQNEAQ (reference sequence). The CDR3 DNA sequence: TGTGCCAGCAGCCCGGGGGGACTAGCGGGCGACCACAATGAGCAGTTCTTC. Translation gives CASSPGGLAGDHNEQFF.

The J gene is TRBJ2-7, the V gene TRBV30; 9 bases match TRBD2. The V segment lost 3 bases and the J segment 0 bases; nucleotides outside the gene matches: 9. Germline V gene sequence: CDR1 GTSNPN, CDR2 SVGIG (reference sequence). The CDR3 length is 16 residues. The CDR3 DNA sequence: TGTGCCTGGAGCCCCCCACTAGCGGGTATCTCCTACGAGCAGTACTTC. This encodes CAWSPPLAGISYEQYF.

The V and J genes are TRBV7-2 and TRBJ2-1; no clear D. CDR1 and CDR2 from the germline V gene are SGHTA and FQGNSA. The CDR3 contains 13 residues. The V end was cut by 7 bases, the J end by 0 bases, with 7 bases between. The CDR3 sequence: CASTQYSYNEQFF. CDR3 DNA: TGTGCCAGCACCCAGTACTCCTACAATGAGCAGTTCTTC.